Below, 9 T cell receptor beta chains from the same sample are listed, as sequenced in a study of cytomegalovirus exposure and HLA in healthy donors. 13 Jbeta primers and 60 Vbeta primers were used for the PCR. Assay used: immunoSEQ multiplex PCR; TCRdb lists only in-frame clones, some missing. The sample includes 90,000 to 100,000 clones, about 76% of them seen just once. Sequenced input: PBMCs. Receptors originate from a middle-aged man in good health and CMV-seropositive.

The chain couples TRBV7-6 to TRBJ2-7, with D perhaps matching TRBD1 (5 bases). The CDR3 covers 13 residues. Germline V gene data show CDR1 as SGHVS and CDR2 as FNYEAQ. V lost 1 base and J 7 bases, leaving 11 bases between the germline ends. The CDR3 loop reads CASSLEGYGEQYF. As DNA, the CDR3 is TGTGCCAGCAGCTTAGAGGGGTATGGGGAGCAGTACTTC. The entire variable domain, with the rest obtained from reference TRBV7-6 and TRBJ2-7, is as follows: GAGVSQSPRYKVTKRGQDVALRCDPISGHVSLYWYRQALGQGPEFLTYFNYEAQQDKSGLPNDRFSAERPEGSISTLTIQRTEQRDSAMYRCASSLEGYGEQYFGPGTRLTVT.

In nucleotides, the CDR3 is TGTGCCAGTAGTATAGGAGGGGCTAGCGGGGGGGCCGAGACCCAGTACTTC. This codes for CASSIGGASGGAETQYF. The chain is built from TRBV19 and TRBJ2-5; 12 bases align to TRBD2. The V segment lost 1 base and the J segment 5 bases; nucleotides outside the gene matches: 8. The CDR3 covers 17 residues. Germline CDR1 and CDR2: LNHDA and SQIVND (reference sequence).

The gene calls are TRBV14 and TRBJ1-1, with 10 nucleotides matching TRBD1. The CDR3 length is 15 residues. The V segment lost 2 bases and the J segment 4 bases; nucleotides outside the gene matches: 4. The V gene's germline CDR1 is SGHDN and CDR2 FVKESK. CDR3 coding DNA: TGTGCCAGCAGCCAATTGGGACAGGGGCCCACTGAAGCTTTCTTT. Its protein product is CASSQLGQGPTEAFF. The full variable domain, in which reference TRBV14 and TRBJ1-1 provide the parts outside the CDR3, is EAGVTQFPSHSVIEKGQTVTLRCDPISGHDNLYWYRRVMGKEIKFLLHFVKESKQDESGMPNNRFLAERTGGTYSTLKVQPAELEDSGVYFCASSQLGQGPTEAFFGQGTRLTVV.

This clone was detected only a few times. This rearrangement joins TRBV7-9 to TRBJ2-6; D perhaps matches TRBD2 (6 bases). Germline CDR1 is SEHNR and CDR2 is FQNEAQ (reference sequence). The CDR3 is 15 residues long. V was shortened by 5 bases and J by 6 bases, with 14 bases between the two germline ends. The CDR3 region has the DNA TGTGCCAGCAGCCAGGCGGGGCTTCTGGCCAACGTCCTGACTTTC. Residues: CASSQAGLLANVLTF.

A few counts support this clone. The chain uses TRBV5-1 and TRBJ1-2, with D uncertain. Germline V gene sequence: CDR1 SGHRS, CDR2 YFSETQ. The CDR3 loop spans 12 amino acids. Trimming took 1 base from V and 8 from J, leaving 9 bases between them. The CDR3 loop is CASSLLGRGYTF. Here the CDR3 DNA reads TGCGCCAGCAGCTTGTTGGGGAGAGGCTACACCTTC.

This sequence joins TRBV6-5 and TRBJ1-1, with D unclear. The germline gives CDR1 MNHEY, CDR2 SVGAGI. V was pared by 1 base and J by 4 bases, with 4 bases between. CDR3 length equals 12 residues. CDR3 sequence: CASSYLSTEAFF. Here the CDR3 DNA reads TGTGCCAGCAGTTACTTGAGCACTGAAGCTTTCTTT.

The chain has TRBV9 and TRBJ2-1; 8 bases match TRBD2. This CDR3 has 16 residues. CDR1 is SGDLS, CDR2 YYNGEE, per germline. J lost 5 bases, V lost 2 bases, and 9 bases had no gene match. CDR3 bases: TGTGCCAGCAGCGTCAAAATAAATAGCGGGGACAATGAGCAGTTCTTC. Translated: CASSVKINSGDNEQFF.

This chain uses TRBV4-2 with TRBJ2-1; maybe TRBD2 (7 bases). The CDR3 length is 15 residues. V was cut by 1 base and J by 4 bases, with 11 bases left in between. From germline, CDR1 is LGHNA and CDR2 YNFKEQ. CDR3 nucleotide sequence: TGTGCCAGCAGCCAAGCGCGGGGGCCGTACAATGAGCAGTTCTTC. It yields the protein CASSQARGPYNEQFF.

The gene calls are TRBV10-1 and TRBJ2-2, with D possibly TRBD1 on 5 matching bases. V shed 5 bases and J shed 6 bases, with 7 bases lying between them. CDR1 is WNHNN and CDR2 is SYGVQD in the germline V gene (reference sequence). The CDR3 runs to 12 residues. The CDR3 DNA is TGCGCCAGCAGTATAGGGGCCGGGGAGCTGTTTTTT. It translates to CASSIGAGELFF.